Included here is one T cell receptor beta chain sequence, with context. Its antigen remains unidentified. Researchers secured at least one pre-ART and at least two post-ART PBMC samples from each donor. Investigators performed immunoSEQ version v3.0 at survey level. Libraries were prepared by immunoSEQ multiplex PCR; TCRdb keeps only in-frame clonotypes and omits some of them. The sample consists of about 25,000 clones, approximately 93% of them appearing once. The sample belongs to a study of long-term antiretroviral therapy in people with HIV. Study-wide findings and caveats: The range of CDR3 lengths in HIV repertoires proved narrower than that found in controls.

Germline-derived CDR1 and CDR2 are MGHRA and YSYEKL. Trimming left V 0 bases short and J 0 bases short, with 15 bases between. CDR3 length: 19 residues. The sequence was obtained from a woman aged 40 to 50 with HIV. The chain employs TRBV4-1 and TRBJ2-6, with D possibly being TRBD1 or TRBD2 (6 bases each). Sequenced material: unsorted PBMCs, taken 7.6 years after starting antiretroviral therapy. As DNA, the CDR3 is TGCGCCAGCAGCCAAGATAGAAAGGGGGGCCCCTCTGGGGCCAACGTCCTGACTTTC. Translated, it gives CASSQDRKGGPSGANVLTF.